This is a list of T cell receptor beta chains from one sample in a study of control samples from healthy donors and cancer patients. TCRdb's copy holds only in-frame clones and misses some; the assay was immunoSEQ multiplex PCR. The data hold tens of thousands of clones, with over 65% observed a single time. The sample taken for sequencing was blood. The receptors derive from a man aged 50 to 60 in good health. CDR3s include the opening cysteine and the closing phenylalanine or tryptophan. A D gene is named only where the DNA matches it firmly. Rows may omit the clone size; those that give it use once, few, many or a size class.

10	TRBV29-1	NA	NA	TRBJ2-1	TGCAGCGTGGAAGGAAATGAGCAGTTCTTC	CSVEGNEQFF
16	TRBV7-2	NA	TRBD2	TRBJ2-4	TGTGCCAGCAGCTCCGGACTAGCGGAGAAAAAAAACATTCAGTACTTC	CASSSGLAEKKNIQYF
14	TRBV4-1	NA	NA	TRBJ2-5	TGCGCCAGCAGCCAAGATCCCACCGACGGGACCCAGTACTTC	CASSQDPTDGTQYF
16	TRBV19	NA	NA	TRBJ1-3	TGTGCCAGTAGTAGGGGGGGGCCGCCCCCTGGAAACACCATATATTTT	CASSRGGPPPGNTIYF
11	TRBV7-9	NA	NA	TRBJ2-7	TGTGCCAGCAGCTTGAAACACGAGCAGTACTTC	CASSLKHEQYF
13	TRBV29-1	NA	NA	TRBJ2-7	TGCAGCGTTGAGAGTAAGAGCTCCTACGAGCAGTACTTC	CSVESKSSYEQYF
14	TRBV7-9	NA	NA	TRBJ2-7	TGTGCCAGCCTATCGACGGGGGATCGCGACGAGCAGTACTTC	CASLSTGDRDEQYF
14	TRBV30	NA	NA	TRBJ2-7	TGTGCCTGGAGTGTAGGAGGGTCAGGTGTCGAGCAGTACTTC	CAWSVGGSGVEQYF
14	TRBV3-1/TRBV3-2	NA	TRBD1	TRBJ1-3	TGTGCCAGCAGCGTACAGGGGGCTGGAAACACCATATATTTT	CASSVQGAGNTIYF
12	TRBV11-2	once	NA	TRBJ2-1	TGTGCCAGCAGCTTAGGGTGGAATGAGCAGTTCTTC	CASSLGWNEQFF
11	TRBV7-2	few	NA	TRBJ2-7	TGTGCCAGCAGCCAAGTTTACGAGCAGTACTTC	CASSQVYEQYF
13	TRBV6-2/TRBV6-3	NA	NA	TRBJ1-2	TGTGCCAGCAGTTACGGGGTTTATTCGGGCTACACCTTC	CASSYGVYSGYTF
16	TRBV4-3	NA	TRBD1	TRBJ2-3	TGCGCCAGCAGCCAAGACACAGGGGGCGGTACAGATACGCAGTATTTT	CASSQDTGGGTDTQYF
14	TRBV7-2	NA	NA	TRBJ1-1	TGTGCCAGCAGGGCCGGGACTGTGAACACTGAAGCTTTCTTT	CASRAGTVNTEAFF
16	TRBV7-9	NA	TRBD1	TRBJ1-1	TGTGCCAGCAGCTCTAAGGGGACAGGGGGTCTCACTGAAGCTTTCTTT	CASSSKGTGGLTEAFF
14	TRBV9	NA	TRBD2	TRBJ2-7	TGTGCCAGCAGCGGACTAGCGGGGACACACGAGCAGTACTTC	CASSGLAGTHEQYF
15	TRBV30	NA	NA	TRBJ2-1	TGTGCCTGGACCCGGCCTGGGACACCCTACAATGAGCAGTTCTTC	CAWTRPGTPYNEQFF
15	TRBV6-5	NA	TRBD1	TRBJ1-2	TGTGCCAGCAGTTACCATCGGGACAGGGGAAAAGGCCACACCTTC	CASSYHRDRGKGHTF
15	TRBV28	NA	NA	TRBJ1-2	TGTGCCAGCAGTTCAATAACGGGGTCACCGACCGGCTACACCTTC	CASSSITGSPTGYTF
15	TRBV2	NA	TRBD1	TRBJ1-2	TGTGCCAGCAGTCCCCTGAGGGGGACAGGGGATGGCTACACCTTC	CASSPLRGTGDGYTF
20	TRBV21-1	NA	NA	TRBJ2-1	TGTGCCAGCAGCCCGCGACTAGCGCGACCCAAAATTGCCTCCTACAATGAGCAGTTCTTC	CASSPRLARPKIASYNEQFF
14	TRBV6-5	NA	NA	TRBJ2-3	TGTGCCAGCCGCCCCGTAGGGAACACAGATACGCAGTATTTT	CASRPVGNTDTQYF
15	TRBV27	NA	NA	TRBJ2-3	TGTGCCAGCAGTCCACCATCCTTTTTGAGTAATACGCAGTATTTT	CASSPPSFLSNTQYF
14	TRBV19	NA	TRBD1	TRBJ1-3	TGTGCCAGTAGTGGTAGGGGGCCTGGAAACACCATATATTTT	CASSGRGPGNTIYF